What follows is one TCR beta chain and its context. Its antigen is as yet unknown. The junction does not match germline at one end; this may be a read error. Any history of autoimmune disease or systemic immunosuppression disqualified patients. Sampling of blood occurred at baseline, cycle 4 day 1, and cycle 7 day 1. The sample belongs to a study of OX40 agonist ivuxolimab in advanced cancers. Sequenced by immunoSEQ multiplex PCR; TCRdb stores in-frame clones only, minus some. The sample contains more than 95,000 clones, less than 95% of which appear only once. The CDR3 is 12 residues long. The germline V gene has CDR1 LGHNA and CDR2 YSLEER. Findings of the study overall: Clonal expansion by week 6 occurred in CD4+ and CD8+ blood T cells (at 0.1 to 3.0 mg/kg).

The sequence was collected from an adult with an advanced solid tumor such as melanoma, head and neck, liver or kidney cancer. V usage is TRBV4-3 and J usage is TRBJ2-7; a weak D match, TRBD2 (7 bases). Sequencing used CD4+ or CD8+ T cells sorted from blood, obtained in a trial of the OX40 agonist ivuxolimab. DNA of the CDR3: TGCGCCAGCAGCCCACTTTGTCGAGGGGGGGGCTTC. It codes for CASSPLCRGGGF.